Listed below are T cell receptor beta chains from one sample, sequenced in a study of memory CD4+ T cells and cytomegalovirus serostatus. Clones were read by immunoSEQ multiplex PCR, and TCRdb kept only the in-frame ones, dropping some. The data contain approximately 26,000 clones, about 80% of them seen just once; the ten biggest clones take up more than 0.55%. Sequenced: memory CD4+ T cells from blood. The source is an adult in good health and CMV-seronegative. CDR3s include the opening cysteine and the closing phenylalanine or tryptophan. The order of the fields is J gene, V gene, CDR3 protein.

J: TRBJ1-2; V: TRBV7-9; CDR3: CASSLETDNYGYTF
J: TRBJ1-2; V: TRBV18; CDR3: CASSVSGQFYGYTF
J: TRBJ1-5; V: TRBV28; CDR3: CASSFYGGYSNQPQHF
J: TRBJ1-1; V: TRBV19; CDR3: CASSIRGDTEAFF
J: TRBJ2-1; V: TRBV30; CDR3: CAWSFLAGGEEQFF
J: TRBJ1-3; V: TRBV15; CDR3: CATSRGDRVSGNTIYF
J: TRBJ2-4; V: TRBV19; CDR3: CASSQGQGVNIQYF
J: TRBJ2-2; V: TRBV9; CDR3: CASSVGGGANTGELFF
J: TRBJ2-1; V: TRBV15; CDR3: CATSRDWGSYNEQFF
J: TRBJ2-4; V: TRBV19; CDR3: CASSIGGGVDKNIQYF
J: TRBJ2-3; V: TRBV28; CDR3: CASSSGGTDTQYF
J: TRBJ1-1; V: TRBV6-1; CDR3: CASTQSGTLNTEAFF
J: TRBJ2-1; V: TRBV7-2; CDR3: CASSLRWGGLASTYNEQFF
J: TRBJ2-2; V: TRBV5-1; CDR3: CASSLGQGINTGELFF
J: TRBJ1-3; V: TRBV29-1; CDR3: CSAQRGNTIYF
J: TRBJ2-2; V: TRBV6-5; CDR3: CASSSPGQGNTGELFF
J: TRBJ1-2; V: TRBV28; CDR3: CASSFGGGNTYGYTF
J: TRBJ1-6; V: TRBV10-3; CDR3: CAISPSGPNSPLHF
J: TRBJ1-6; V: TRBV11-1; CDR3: CASSLVGDSPLHF
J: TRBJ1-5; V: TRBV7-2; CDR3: CASSFSQGGEWNQPQHF
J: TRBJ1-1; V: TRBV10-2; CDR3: CASSEFLTGDYTEAFF
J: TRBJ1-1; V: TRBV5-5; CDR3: CASSLEGGFTEAFF
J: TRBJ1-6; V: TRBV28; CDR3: CASSSDSNSPLHF
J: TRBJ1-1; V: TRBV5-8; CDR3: CASSLVSEAFF
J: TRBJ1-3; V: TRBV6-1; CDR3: CASSQGTLWRAGNTIYF
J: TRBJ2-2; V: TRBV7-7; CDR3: CASSLAGHGELFF
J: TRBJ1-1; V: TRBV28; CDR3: CASSLSGFGAFF
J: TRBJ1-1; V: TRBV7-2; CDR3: CASSLAWDFPEAFF
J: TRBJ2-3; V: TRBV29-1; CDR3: CSVEQGGTDTQYF
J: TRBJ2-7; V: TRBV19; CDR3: CASTDTGQGHLYEQYF
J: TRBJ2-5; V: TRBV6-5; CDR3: CASSPERVETQYF
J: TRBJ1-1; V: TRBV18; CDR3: CASSPRGQNTEAFF
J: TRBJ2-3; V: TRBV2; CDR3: CASSLGQGNTQYF
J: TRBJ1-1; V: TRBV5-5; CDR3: CASSLMAGETTEAFF
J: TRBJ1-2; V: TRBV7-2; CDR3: CASSSGQGIDGYTF
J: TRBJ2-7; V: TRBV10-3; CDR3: CATGGQFDEQYF
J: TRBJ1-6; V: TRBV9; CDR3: CASSVRPSSPLHF
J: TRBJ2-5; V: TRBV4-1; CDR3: CASSAQKGLPQETQYF
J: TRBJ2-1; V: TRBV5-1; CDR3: CASSLDIGNNEQFF
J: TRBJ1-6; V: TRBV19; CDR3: CASSIGRDTLKEALHF
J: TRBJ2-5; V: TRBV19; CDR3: CASSVGETQYF
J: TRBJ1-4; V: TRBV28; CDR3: CASSFLETGTENEKLFF
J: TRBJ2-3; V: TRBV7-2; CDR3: CASRTRVGADTQYF
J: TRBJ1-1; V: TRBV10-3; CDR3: CAISEPGGGLNTEAFF
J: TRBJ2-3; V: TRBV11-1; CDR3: CASSLGRGADTQYF
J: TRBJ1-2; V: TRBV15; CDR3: CATSRVSTGDYGYTF
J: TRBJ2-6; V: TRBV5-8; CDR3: CASSLRRSGANVLTF
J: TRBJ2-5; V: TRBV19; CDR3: CASSDRGQETQYF
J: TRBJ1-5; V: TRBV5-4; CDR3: CASSLETDQPQHF
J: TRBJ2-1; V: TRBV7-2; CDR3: CASSTEYNSYNEQFF
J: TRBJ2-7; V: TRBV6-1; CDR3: CASSPRQGTHEQYF
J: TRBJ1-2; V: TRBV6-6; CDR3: CASNLVGQRPNYGYTF